This passage covers 26 T cell receptor beta chains from one sample sequenced in a study of shared clonotypes between healthy human individuals. Clones were sequenced by immunoSEQ multiplex PCR, and TCRdb holds only the in-frame ones, with some missing. This table holds about 490,000 clones, over 65% found once. The sample comprised PBMCs. The receptors derive from a woman aged 40 to 50 in good health. Some clones in this sample may be carry-over from other donors' samples.

As for this clone: A far larger clone is only one base removed, so a read error is likely. The chain recombines TRBV30 with TRBJ1-3, with D possibly matching TRBD1 (5 bases). The V gene lost 0 bases and the J gene lost 0 bases, with 15 bases spanning the gap. Germline CDR1 reads GTSNPN; CDR2 reads SVGIG (reference sequence). The CDR3 spans 17 residues. CDR3 coding DNA: TGTGCCTGGAGTGTTAGGGGTCGGTATGTCTCTGGAAACACCATATATTTT. As protein: CAWSVRGRYVSGNTIYF.

Concerning this clone itself: One base away lies a much larger clone, so this may be a sequencing read error. The chain joins TRBV30 to TRBJ1-3, with a possible D match to TRBD1 (5 bases). The germline CDR1 and CDR2 sequences are GTSNPN and SVGIG (reference sequence). The CDR3 covers 14 residues. This CDR3 reads CAWKSGRTGNTTYF. In nucleotides, the CDR3 is TGTGCCTGGAAGTCGGGGCGGACTGGAAACACCACATATTTT.

This chain connects TRBV2 to TRBJ2-1; a weak D match, TRBD1 (5 bases). The CDR3 contains 13 residues. CDR1 and CDR2 from the germline V gene are SNHLY and FYNNEI. With 7 bases removed from V and 5 bases from J, the gap between germline ends came to 12 bases. CDR3 loop: CASTMGLNNEQFF. In DNA form, the CDR3 reads TGTGCCAGCACAATGGGGCTCAACAATGAGCAGTTCTTC.

This rearrangement joins TRBV6-1 to TRBJ1-1, with D maybe TRBD1 (6 bases). Trimming removed 6 bases from V and 1 base from J, with 12 bases in between. The CDR3 contains 14 residues. Germline V gives CDR1 MNHNS, CDR2 SASEGT. The CDR3 sequence: CASRWDTANTEAFF. In nucleotides, the CDR3 is TGTGCCAGCAGATGGGACACCGCGAACACTGAAGCTTTCTTT.

This clone was detected ten times or more. The rearrangement uses TRBV10-2 and TRBJ2-2, with 7 bases lining up with TRBD2. This CDR3 is built from 15 residues. J was trimmed by 5 bases and V by 6 bases; bases with no gene match: 9. CDR1 and CDR2 (germline): WSHSY, SAAADI. CDR3 coding DNA: TGCGCCAGCAGCCCCGGACTAGTGGGGACCGGGGAGCTGTTTTTT. Protein product: CASSPGLVGTGELFF.

This clone was detected many times. This chain connects TRBV4-2 to TRBJ2-5, with TRBD2 matching 12 bases. This CDR3 contains 20 residues. The trim removed 0 bases at V and 3 bases at J, leaving 14 bases unmatched. Germline CDR1 and CDR2: LGHNA and YNFKEQ. CDR3 nucleotides: TGTGCCAGCAGCCAAGATCTCGATAGACCTCTAGCGGGAGGGAAAGAGACCCAGTACTTC. It yields the protein CASSQDLDRPLAGGKETQYF.

DNA of the CDR3: TGTGCCAGCAGCTTATTAGGCTCCGGGACAGGGGGCTTGGGCACTGAAGCTTTCTTT. Translating it yields CASSLLGSGTGGLGTEAFF. The chain combines TRBV5-6 with TRBJ1-1; 12 bases are shared with TRBD1. CDR1 is SGHDT, CDR2 YYEEEE, per germline. The CDR3 extends over 19 amino acids. J lost 4 bases, V lost 2 bases, and 15 bases had no gene match.

The chain employs TRBV5-1 and TRBJ2-5, with D possibly TRBD2 on 5 matching bases. Germline CDR1 SGHRS, CDR2 YFSETQ. V gave up 0 bases and J gave up 1 base, with 13 bases separating them. This CDR3 comprises 16 residues. The CDR3 DNA is TGCGCCAGCAGCTTGGAGGTAGCGTCTGGCCAAGAGACCCAGTACTTC. Protein: CASSLEVASGQETQYF.

The rearrangement uses TRBV28 and TRBJ2-7; 8 bases line up with TRBD2. The germline gives CDR1 MDHEN, CDR2 SYDVKM. J was trimmed by 3 bases and V by 3 bases; bases with no gene match: 7. This CDR3 has 15 residues. CDR3 DNA: TGTGCCAGCAGTTTTGGGTTAGCGGGACTCTACGAGCAGTACTTC. It translates to CASSFGLAGLYEQYF.

The V gene is TRBV6-6, the J gene TRBJ2-3; no definite D call. The CDR3 runs to 14 residues. The V end lost 7 bases, the J end lost 0 bases, and 11 bases lay between the germline ends. Germline V CDR1 and CDR2: MNHNY, SVGAGI (reference sequence). CDR3 sequence (DNA): TGTGCCAGCAAGAGCGAGTCTAGCACAGATACGCAGTATTTT. Its protein is CASKSESSTDTQYF.

The rearrangement links TRBV19 to TRBJ1-2; tentatively, D is TRBD1 (5 bases). The CDR3 length is 13 residues. Germline assignment: CDR1 LNHDA and CDR2 SQIVND (reference sequence). Trimming took off 5 bases at V and 0 bases at J, with 7 bases between the two ends. The DNA of the CDR3 is TGTGCCAGTAGTGGACACTCTAACTATGGCTACACCTTC. This sequence encodes CASSGHSNYGYTF.

A note on this clone: A far larger clone lies a single base away; this is likely a read error. The CDR3 bases are TGTGCCAGCTCACCTTCCCGACAGGGGGAAAACACCATATATTTT. Its protein product is CASSPSRQGENTIYF. The chain carries TRBV18 and TRBJ1-3; 9 bases fit TRBD1. CDR1 and CDR2 (germline): KGHSH, LQKENI. This CDR3 contains 15 residues. Unmatched junction bases numbered 6, after V lost 3 bases and J lost 6 bases.

V and J are TRBV5-1 and TRBJ2-7; D perhaps matches TRBD1 (5 bases). From germline, CDR1 is SGHRS and CDR2 YFSETQ. The CDR3 is 17 residues long. Trimming took 0 bases from V and 0 from J, leaving 16 bases between them. CDR3 in DNA: TGCGCCAGCAGCTTGGCCGGCTTAGGGGATAGCTCCTACGAGCAGTACTTC. Translation gives CASSLAGLGDSSYEQYF.

About this clone: Other DNA sequences within the sample encode an identical CDR3. The chain has TRBV18 and TRBJ2-7; 7 bases agree with TRBD1. The CDR3 runs 14 residues. CDR1 KGHSH and CDR2 LQKENI come from the germline V gene. Unmatched junction bases numbered 2, after V lost 2 bases and J lost 1 base. The CDR3 bases are TGTGCCAGCTCACCAAACAGGGGATCCTACGAGCAGTACTTC. Amino acids: CASSPNRGSYEQYF. Together with reference TRBV18 and TRBJ2-7, the CDR3 gives the full variable domain: NAGVMQNPRHLVRRRGQEARLRCSPMKGHSHVYWYRQLPEEGLKFMVYLQKENIIDESGMPKERFSAEFPKEGPSILRIQQVVRGDSAAYFCASSPNRGSYEQYFGPGTRLTVT.

Worth noting for this clone: An end of the junction does not agree with germline; a read error may underlie this. This chain connects TRBV4-3 to TRBJ2-5, with D uncertain. The CDR3 has 16 residues. CDR1 LGHNA and CDR2 YSLEER come from the germline V gene. The CDR3 spells CASSQDRADGQETRYF. The DNA of the CDR3 is TGCGCCAGCAGCCAGGACCGGGCGGACGGTCAAGAGACCCGGTACTTC.

This sequence joins TRBV19 and TRBJ1-2; TRBD1 agrees at 7 bases. V lost 3 bases and J lost 5; bases outside the gene matches: 3. This CDR3 has 13 amino acids. Germline V gives CDR1 LNHDA, CDR2 SQIVND (reference sequence). In DNA form, the CDR3 reads TGTGCCAGTAGTATGGGACAGACTTATGGCTACACCTTC. Residues: CASSMGQTYGYTF.

The CDR3 nucleotides read TGCGCCAGCAGCCAGAGCAGGGATAATTCACCCCTCCACTTT. Translation gives CASSQSRDNSPLHF. The rearrangement joins TRBV4-3 to TRBJ1-6; a weak D match, TRBD1 (5 bases). Per the germline V gene, CDR1 is LGHNA and CDR2 is YSLEER. There are 14 residues in the CDR3. The ends were cut back, 3 bases at V and 5 bases at J, with 8 bases in the middle.

This clone has more than one count but fewer than ten. The chain joins TRBV5-6 to TRBJ2-1, with D perhaps assigned TRBD1 or TRBD2 (5 bases each). V lost 3 bases and J 7 bases, leaving 14 bases between the germline ends. CDR1 and CDR2 from the germline V gene are SGHDT and YYEEEE. The CDR3 is 14 amino acids. The CDR3 region is CASSWGAGWNEQFF. CDR3 DNA: TGTGCCAGCAGCTGGGGAGCAGGGTGGAATGAGCAGTTCTTC.

Only a few counts were recorded for this clone. The rearrangement uses TRBV19 and TRBJ1-1, with D tentatively TRBD1 (5 bases). Per the germline V gene, CDR1 is LNHDA and CDR2 is SQIVND (reference sequence). The germline V and J ends were trimmed by 8 bases and 1 base, with 11 bases remaining between them. The CDR3 spans 13 residues. CDR3 DNA: TGTGCCAGTGGGGGTGGTAGGAACACTGAAGCTTTCTTT. Residues: CASGGGRNTEAFF. Combining the CDR3 with reference TRBV19 and TRBJ1-1 gives the whole variable domain DGGITQSPKYLFRKEGQNVTLSCEQNLNHDAMYWYRQDPGQGLRLIYYSQIVNDFQKGDIAEGYSVSREKKESFPLTVTSAQKNPTAFYLCASGGGRNTEAFFGQGTRLTVV.

As for this clone: A single base is all that separates this from a far larger clone, so a read error is likely. Other DNA sequences from this sample encode an identical CDR3 as well. The chain has TRBV28 and TRBJ1-1; D may be TRBD1 (5 bases). V shed 6 bases and J shed 4 bases, with 27 bases lying between them. Germline values: CDR1 MDHEN, CDR2 SYDVKM. The length of the CDR3 is 18 residues. Written as DNA, the CDR3 is TGTGCCAGCAGCTTACCTACCTCCACTAGGGGCGCGGTCACTGAAGCTTTCTTT. Protein product: CASSLPTSTRGAVTEAFF. Full variable domain (remainder filled in from reference TRBV28 and TRBJ1-1): DVKVTQSSRYLVKRTGEKVFLECVQDMDHENMFWYRQDPGLGLRLIYFSYDVKMKEKGDIPEGYSVSREKKERFSLILESASTNQTSMYLCASSLPTSTRGAVTEAFFGQGTRLTVV.

In this sample, this clone turned up a few times. Distinct nucleotide sequences in the sample also encode this CDR3. The chain recombines TRBV29-1 with TRBJ2-5; 8 nucleotides align to TRBD2. Germline V gene data show CDR1 as SQVTM and CDR2 as ANQGSEA. V lost 8 bases to trimming and J lost 5 bases; unmatched junction nucleotides: 13. This CDR3 has 14 residues. The CDR3: CSHPGGSGGETQYF. Here the CDR3 DNA reads TGCAGCCATCCCGGGGGATCGGGAGGGGAGACCCAGTACTTC.

The chain has TRBV10-3 and TRBJ1-4; D is undetermined. The V gene's germline CDR1 is ENHRY and CDR2 SYGVKD. The CDR3 runs 14 residues. V shed 2 bases and J shed 5 bases, with 9 bases lying between them. This chain's CDR3 is CAISERRSNEKLFF. The CDR3 DNA reads TGTGCCATCAGTGAGAGGCGGTCGAATGAAAAACTGTTTTTT.

V gene TRBV15 combines with J gene TRBJ2-2; D ambiguous. V was pared by 10 bases and J by 1 base, with 16 bases between. This CDR3 spans 15 amino acids. Germline CDR1 is LNHNV and CDR2 is YYDKDF (reference sequence). CDR3 sequence reads: CAIPRGPENTGELFF. The CDR3 bases are TGTGCCATCCCCCGTGGCCCCGAGAACACCGGGGAGCTGTTTTTT.

V usage is TRBV19 and J usage is TRBJ2-5; TRBD2 matches 12 bases. The ends lost 4 bases at V and 4 bases at J; junction bases unmatched: 1. Germline V gene lookup returns CDR1 LNHDA and CDR2 SQIVND (reference sequence). CDR3 length equals 14 residues. CDR3 nucleotides: TGTGCCAGTAGTACGACTAGCGGGAGAGAGACCCAGTACTTC. The encoded protein is CASSTTSGRETQYF.

The chain links TRBV2 to TRBJ2-7; 7 bases line up with TRBD2. Trimming cost V 6 bases and J 2 bases; bases outside gene matches: 10. Germline values: CDR1 SNHLY, CDR2 FYNNEI. The CDR3 totals 15 residues. CDR3 protein: CASRAPGRGAYEQYF. The CDR3 coding sequence is TGTGCCAGCAGAGCCCCAGGGAGGGGTGCCTACGAGCAGTACTTC.

The genes are TRBV5-1 and TRBJ2-3; possibly TRBD2 for D (6 bases). This CDR3 has 17 residues. V lost 4 bases, J lost 3 bases, and 21 bases lay in between. Looked up from germline, CDR1 is SGHRS and CDR2 is YFSETQ. The CDR3 DNA is TGCGCCAGCAGCCTACCCCGGGGCGGGATCGGTACAGATACGCAGTATTTT. Protein sequence: CASSLPRGGIGTDTQYF.